The clone carrying this T cell receptor beta chain has just one count. What it binds is not known. Germline lookup yields CDR1 SGHTA and CDR2 FQGNSA. The V end was cut by 4 bases, the J end by 4 bases, with 11 bases between. The CDR3 has 13 amino acids. The data belong to a study of cytomegalovirus exposure and HLA in healthy donors. The PCR contained 60 Vbeta and 13 Jbeta primers. TCRdb's table, derived via immunoSEQ multiplex PCR, lists solely in-frame clones and lacks some. This table holds some 69,000 clones, around 80% found once. Study observations and caveats: Highest at DRB1 and lowest at HLA-C, TCR association rates differed among HLA loci in a later analysis. Apart from CMV serostatus, no immune exposure information was available. Many donors shared some public TCRs, even though most TCR sequences were rare.

The receptor's source is a woman aged 30 to 39 in good health and CMV-seronegative. The chain joins TRBV7-2 to TRBJ2-7; D perhaps matches TRBD2 (5 bases). The specimen was PBMCs. The CDR3 coding sequence is TGTGCCAGCAGCTCTAGAGCGGCGTACGAGCAGTACTTC. Encoded protein: CASSSRAAYEQYF.